This T cell receptor (beta chain) emerged from a study of OX40 agonist ivuxolimab in advanced cancers. Study-wide context: An anti-OX40 (CD134) antibody with agonistic activity, ivuxolimab, was administered to patients. Broader study findings: The study observed clonal expansion of CD4+ and CD8+ blood T cells by week 6 at 0.1 to 3.0 mg/kg.

With 2 bases clipped from V and 3 bases from J, the junction kept 9 bases outside the gene matches. The CDR3 totals 16 residues. The germline V gene encodes CDR1 MNHNS and CDR2 SASEGT. Profiled with immunoSEQ multiplex PCR; TCRdb holds only in-frame clones, not every one. The table includes tens of thousands of clones, 85% detected once. In the case of this clone: Antigen specificity is unknown.

The specimen comprised CD4+ or CD8+ T cells sorted from blood, sampled in a trial of the OX40 agonist ivuxolimab. This chain uses TRBV6-1 with TRBJ2-7, with 8 nucleotides matching TRBD2. This TCR was recovered from an adult with an advanced solid tumor such as melanoma, head and neck, liver or kidney cancer. CDR3 DNA sequence: TGTGCCAGCAGTGAAAGTATTGCGGGGGGTGGCTACGAGCAGTACTTC. This codes for CASSESIAGGGYEQYF.